The clone carrying this T cell receptor beta chain was recorded only once. The antigen is not known. Documented treatment: 15 to 20 received Ad26.COV2.S at low or high dose, single or two shots; 5 received placebo; per-sample allocation not given. Samples analyzed were those drawn on day 63 after the first vaccine or placebo injection. Wuhan-strain SARS-CoV-2 spike was expressed by the Ad26 vector that made up the vaccine. These data come from a study of Ad26.COV2.S vaccination and SARS-CoV-2 variants. Study-wide points: Higher spike-specific TCR breadth was found in vaccine recipients than in placebo recipients. In vaccinated individuals, spike-specific CD8+ and CD4+ T cell responses reportedly displayed substantial breadth. Possibly, TCR breadth and depth analyses underestimated total T cell responses.

The germline V gene encodes CDR1 GTSNPN and CDR2 SVGIG (reference sequence). The CDR3 contains 15 residues. The V end was cut by 3 bases, the J end by 0 bases, with 14 bases between. Measured with immunoSEQ multiplex PCR; TCRdb has only the in-frame clones, and not every one. The repertoire holds about 220,000 clones, with roughly 90% as singletons. The sample here was peripheral blood, taken in a trial of Ad26.COV2.S vaccine versus placebo. The chain carries TRBV30 and TRBJ1-2; possible D gene TRBD1, 6 bases. The source of this sequence is a person between 18 and 59 years old who received the Ad26.COV2.S COVID-19 vaccine or a placebo. CDR3 in amino acids: CAWRQGIGANYGYTF. The CDR3 nucleotides read TGTGCCTGGAGACAGGGAATAGGGGCTAACTATGGCTACACCTTC.